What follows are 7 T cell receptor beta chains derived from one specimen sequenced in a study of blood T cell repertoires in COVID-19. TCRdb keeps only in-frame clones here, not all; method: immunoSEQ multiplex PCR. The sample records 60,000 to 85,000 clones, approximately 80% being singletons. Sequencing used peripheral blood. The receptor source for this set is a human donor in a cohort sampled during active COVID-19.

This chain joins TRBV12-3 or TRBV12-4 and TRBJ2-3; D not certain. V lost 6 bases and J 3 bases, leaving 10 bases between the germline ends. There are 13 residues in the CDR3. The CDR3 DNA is TGTGCCAGCAGCAAGCTTGCGACAGATACGCAGTATTTT. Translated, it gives CASSKLATDTQYF.

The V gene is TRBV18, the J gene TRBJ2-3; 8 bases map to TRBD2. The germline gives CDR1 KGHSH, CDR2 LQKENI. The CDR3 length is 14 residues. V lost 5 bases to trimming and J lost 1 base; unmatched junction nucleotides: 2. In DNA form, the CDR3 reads TGTGCCAGCTCAACGACTAGCGGCACAGATACGCAGTATTTT. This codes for CASSTTSGTDTQYF.

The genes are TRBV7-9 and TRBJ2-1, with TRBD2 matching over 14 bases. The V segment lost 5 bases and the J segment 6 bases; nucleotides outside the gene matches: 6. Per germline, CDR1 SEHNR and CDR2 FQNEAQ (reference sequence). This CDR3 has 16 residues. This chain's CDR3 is CASSLTTSGGANEQFF. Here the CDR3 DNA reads TGTGCCAGCAGCCTAACGACTAGCGGGGGGGCCAATGAGCAGTTCTTC. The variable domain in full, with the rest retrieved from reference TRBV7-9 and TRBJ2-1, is DTGVSQNPRHKITKRGQNVTFRCDPISEHNRLYWYRQTLGQGPEFLTYFQNEAQLEKSRLLSDRFSAERPKGSFSTLEIQRTEQGDSAMYLCASSLTTSGGANEQFFGPGTRLTVL.

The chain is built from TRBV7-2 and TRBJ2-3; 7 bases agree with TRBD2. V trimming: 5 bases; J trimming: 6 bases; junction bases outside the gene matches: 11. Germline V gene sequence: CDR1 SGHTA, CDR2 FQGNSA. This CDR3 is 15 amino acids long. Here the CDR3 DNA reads TGTGCCAGCAGCCCCAATGGGAGGGCCGTTGATACGCAGTATTTT. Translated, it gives CASSPNGRAVDTQYF.

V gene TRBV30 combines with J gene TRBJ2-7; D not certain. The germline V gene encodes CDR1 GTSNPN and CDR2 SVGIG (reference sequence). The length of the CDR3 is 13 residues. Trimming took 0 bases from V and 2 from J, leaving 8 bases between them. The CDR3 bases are TGTGCCTGGAGTGTCCCCCCAGCCTACGAGCAGTACTTC. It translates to CAWSVPPAYEQYF.

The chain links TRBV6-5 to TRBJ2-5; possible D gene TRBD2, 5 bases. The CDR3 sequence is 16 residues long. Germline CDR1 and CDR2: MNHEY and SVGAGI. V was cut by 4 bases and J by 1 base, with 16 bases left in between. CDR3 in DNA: TGTGCCAGCAGTTCTAGACCTGGAGGAATCCAAGAGACCCAGTACTTC. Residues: CASSSRPGGIQETQYF.

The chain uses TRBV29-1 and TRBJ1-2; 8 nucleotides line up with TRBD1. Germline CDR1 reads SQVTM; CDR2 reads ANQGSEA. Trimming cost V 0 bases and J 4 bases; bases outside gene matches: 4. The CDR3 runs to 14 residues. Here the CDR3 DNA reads TGCAGCGTTGAAGACAGGGGGCGCTTCTATGGCTACACCTTC. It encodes CSVEDRGRFYGYTF.